The clone carrying this T cell receptor (beta chain) was recorded only once. Its cognate antigen is unknown. The donors (healthy individuals) were bone marrow donors. The data belong to a study of cytomegalovirus exposure and HLA in healthy donors. Study in general: Samples from HLA-typed donors yielded about 85 million unique TCRs in an early data release. Broader study findings: A missense variant in DCLRE1C was later tied to TCR beta V- and J-gene trimming.

PCR primers comprised 60 Vbeta and 13 Jbeta primers. The table came from immunoSEQ multiplex PCR; TCRdb's copy has only in-frame clones and leaves some out. The sample carries roughly 200,000 clones, about 80% recorded once. Germline V gives CDR1 MNHEY, CDR2 SVGAGI. V was shortened by 6 bases and J by 1 base, with 3 bases between the two germline ends. This CDR3 is built from 11 residues. The clonotype comes from a boy aged 5-17 years in good health and CMV-seronegative. V gene TRBV6-5 combines with J gene TRBJ1-1; D is unclear. Material for sequencing was PBMCs. The CDR3: CASRQNTEAFF. For the CDR3, the DNA is TGTGCCAGCAGACAGAACACTGAAGCTTTCTTT.